Following are 21 T cell receptor beta chains from one sample sequenced in a study of control samples from healthy donors and cancer patients. Data came from immunoSEQ multiplex PCR; TCRdb stores just in-frame clones and leaves some out. Seen here are fewer than 200,000 clones, 90% to 95% observed once, and the top ten hold 11% to 15%. Material for sequencing was PBMCs. The receptors stem from a man between 60 and 70 years old with colorectal cancer.

This clone came up once. V gene TRBV10-3 combines with J gene TRBJ1-5; D perhaps matches TRBD1 (5 bases). The CDR3 has 12 amino acids. The V gene's germline CDR1 is ENHRY and CDR2 SYGVKD. The germline V and J ends were trimmed by 4 bases and 4 bases, with 5 bases remaining between them. The CDR3 spells CAISGGNQPQHF. For the CDR3, the DNA is TGTGCCATCAGTGGGGGGAATCAGCCCCAGCATTTT.

V and J are TRBV7-2 and TRBJ2-7, with TRBD1 identical over 10 bases. The CDR3 is made up of 17 amino acids. V gave up 1 base and J gave up 3 bases; unmatched junction bases: 9. The germline gives CDR1 SGHTA, CDR2 FQGNSA. CDR3: CASSLVGTGALDYEQYF. The CDR3 DNA is TGTGCCAGCAGCTTAGTTGGGACAGGGGCCCTAGACTACGAGCAGTACTTC.

The V call is TRBV30, the J call TRBJ2-7; 9 positions agree with TRBD1. V was clipped by 2 bases and J by 2 bases; unmatched bases: 7. The CDR3 contains 15 residues. Germline V gives CDR1 GTSNPN, CDR2 SVGIG (reference sequence). CDR3 nucleotides: TGTGCCTGGAGTCTTACGACAGGGGGGGCCTACGAGCAGTACTTC. This gives the protein CAWSLTTGGAYEQYF.

V is TRBV4-2 and J is TRBJ1-6; 11 bases align to TRBD1. V shed 4 bases, J shed 10 bases, and the junction held 3 bases outside the gene matches. In germline, CDR1 is LGHNA, CDR2 YNFKEQ. The CDR3 has 14 amino acids. For the CDR3, the DNA is TGTGCCAGCAGCCCGGACAGGGGGCCATCACCCCTCCACTTT. Amino acids: CASSPDRGPSPLHF.

This chain joins TRBV19 and TRBJ2-1; TRBD2 aligns across 12 bases. CDR1 is LNHDA, CDR2 SQIVND, per germline (reference sequence). This CDR3 is 16 amino acids long. The junction had 18 bases not matched to a gene; V was cut back by 6 bases and J by 15 bases. In DNA, the CDR3 is TGTGCCAGTAGGCCTAGTAGCCTAGCGGGGGGGCACTATCGGTTCTTC. It codes for CASRPSSLAGGHYRFF.

This rearrangement joins TRBV19 to TRBJ1-5; D perhaps matches TRBD1 (6 bases). This CDR3 spans 15 amino acids. Germline V CDR1 and CDR2: LNHDA, SQIVND (reference sequence). V was cut by 8 bases and J by 4 bases, with 18 bases left in between. Here the CDR3 DNA reads TGTGCCAGTCGCGCGGGGGGAGGGGGGAATCAGCCCCAGCATTTT. It specifies CASRAGGGGNQPQHF.

The rearrangement uses TRBV6-5 and TRBJ1-3; 7 bases match TRBD1. V lost 6 bases, J lost 4 bases, and 6 bases stayed unmatched. Germline CDR1 and CDR2: MNHEY and SVGAGI. The CDR3 loop spans 14 amino acids. The CDR3 spells CASRSGGAGNTIYF. The CDR3 DNA is TGTGCCAGCAGATCAGGGGGAGCAGGAAACACCATATATTTT.

The rearrangement joins TRBV9 to TRBJ1-4; D gene ambiguous. This CDR3 is built from 15 residues. Germline CDR1 reads SGDLS; CDR2 reads YYNGEE. V lost 2 bases, J lost 7 bases, and 15 bases lay in between. CDR3 bases: TGTGCCAGCAGCGTCGCGGAGCTGGTCGGTGAAAAACTGTTTTTT. It codes for CASSVAELVGEKLFF.

This clone came up once. This sequence joins TRBV19 and TRBJ1-1; D call uncertain. The CDR3 is 14 residues long. The germline gives CDR1 LNHDA, CDR2 SQIVND (reference sequence). V lost 5 bases to trimming and J lost 6 bases, with 16 bases between them. CDR3: CASSVREVFSEAFF. CDR3 bases: TGTGCCAGTAGTGTCCGGGAGGTATTCTCTGAAGCTTTCTTT.

Details on this clone: At the DNA level, this CDR3 is encoded by other sequences in the same sample as well. The V and J genes are TRBV5-1 and TRBJ2-3; D is undetermined. V gave up 0 bases and J gave up 1 base, with 3 bases separating them. CDR1 and CDR2 from the germline V gene are SGHRS and YFSETQ. The CDR3 is 13 amino acids. The CDR3 is CASSLGGTDTQYF. CDR3 DNA sequence: TGCGCCAGCAGCTTGGGGGGCACAGATACGCAGTATTTT.

The rearrangement uses TRBV19 and TRBJ1-1; a possible D gene is TRBD1 (6 bases). Germline V gene lookup returns CDR1 LNHDA and CDR2 SQIVND (reference sequence). Trimming pared 7 bases from V and 0 bases from J, leaving 12 bases between. The CDR3 is 14 residues long. Written as DNA, the CDR3 is TGTGCCAGTACTCCGGACAGCATGAACACTGAAGCTTTCTTT. This encodes CASTPDSMNTEAFF.

The J gene is TRBJ1-5, the V gene TRBV24-1; D remains ambiguous. Germline lookup yields CDR1 KGHDR and CDR2 SFDVKD. The CDR3 contains 15 residues. The V gene lost 9 bases and the J gene lost 0 bases, with 14 bases spanning the gap. The CDR3 sequence is CATVGTSPSNQPQHF. The CDR3 DNA reads as TGTGCCACCGTGGGAACCTCCCCTAGCAATCAGCCCCAGCATTTT.

The chain links TRBV30 to TRBJ1-1; the match to TRBD1 covers 7 bases. Germline V lookup: CDR1 GTSNPN, CDR2 SVGIG (reference sequence). V trimming: 2 bases; J trimming: 5 bases; junction bases outside the gene matches: 8. The CDR3 sequence is 14 residues long. DNA for the CDR3: TGTGCCTGGAGTACCCAGGGGGGCGTGACTGAAGCTTTCTTT. Encoded protein: CAWSTQGGVTEAFF.

The V gene is TRBV12-3 or TRBV12-4, the J gene TRBJ1-1, with 8 bases identical to TRBD1. After removal of 6 bases from V and 7 bases from J, the junction contained 7 bases not matched to a gene. This CDR3 has 13 residues. CDR3 protein: CASRDDRGGEAFF. The CDR3 DNA sequence: TGTGCCAGCAGGGATGACAGGGGCGGTGAAGCTTTCTTT.

The chain carries TRBV24-1 and TRBJ1-1; unclear D gene. V was cut by 2 bases and J by 3 bases, with 6 bases left in between. This CDR3 is 13 amino acids long. Germline V gene sequence: CDR1 KGHDR, CDR2 SFDVKD. CDR3 loop: CATSDWGDTEAFF. CDR3 sequence (DNA): TGTGCCACCAGTGATTGGGGTGACACTGAAGCTTTCTTT.

This clone was observed once. The genes are TRBV30 and TRBJ1-1, with TRBD1 matching over 8 bases. This CDR3 is built from 13 residues. Germline trimming cut 4 bases from V and 5 bases from J; bases unmatched to any gene: 6. Germline lookup yields CDR1 GTSNPN and CDR2 SVGIG (reference sequence). The DNA for the CDR3 is TGTGCCTGGACCGACAGGGGAGGGACTGAAGCTTTCTTT. Protein sequence: CAWTDRGGTEAFF.

V and J are TRBV9 and TRBJ1-4; D perhaps matches TRBD1 (5 bases). The CDR3 consists of 14 residues. Germline values: CDR1 SGDLS, CDR2 YYNGEE. Deletions cut 0 bases from V and 8 bases from J, with 11 bases between. The CDR3 nucleotides are TGTGCCAGCAGCGTAGGGCAGGGTGGAGAAAAACTGTTTTTT. Its protein is CASSVGQGGEKLFF.

The rearrangement links TRBV9 to TRBJ1-3, with D possibly matching TRBD1 (6 bases). This CDR3 region has 16 residues. The ends were cut back, 0 bases at V and 3 bases at J, with 13 bases in the middle. Per germline, CDR1 SGDLS and CDR2 YYNGEE. CDR3 sequence reads: CASSVVPGGGGNTIYF. The CDR3 nucleotides read TGTGCCAGCAGCGTAGTCCCAGGAGGGGGTGGAAACACCATATATTTT.

This chain uses TRBV5-1 with TRBJ1-5, with a weak D call TRBD1 (6 bases). Germline V gene sequence: CDR1 SGHRS, CDR2 YFSETQ. This CDR3 is 15 amino acids long. Trimming pared 4 bases from V and 5 bases from J, leaving 16 bases between. Here the CDR3 reads CASSRGSGEDQPQHF. The CDR3 DNA reads TGCGCCAGCAGCCGGGGGTCAGGGGAGGATCAGCCCCAGCATTTT. Looking up the rest from reference TRBV5-1 and TRBJ1-5 gives the full variable domain: KAGVTQTPRYLIKTRGQQVTLSCSPISGHRSVSWYQQTPGQGLQFLFEYFSETQRNKGNFPGRFSGRQFSNSRSEMNVSTLELGDSALYLCASSRGSGEDQPQHFGDGTRLSIL.

This chain connects TRBV6-5 to TRBJ2-7; D could derive from TRBD1 or TRBD2 (6 bases each). Per the germline V gene, CDR1 is MNHEY and CDR2 is SVGAGI. The CDR3 covers 14 residues. V was pared by 0 bases and J by 5 bases, with 11 bases between. In nucleotides, the CDR3 is TGTGCCAGCAGTTACTCATTGGGGGGCCACGAGCAGTACTTC. Its protein product is CASSYSLGGHEQYF.

To note about this clone: The identical CDR3 is also encoded by other nucleotide sequences in the sample. The gene calls are TRBV2 and TRBJ2-5; D gene uncertain. Trimming removed 5 bases from V and 2 bases from J, with 3 bases in between. The CDR3 contains 11 residues. Germline assignment: CDR1 SNHLY and CDR2 FYNNEI. CDR3 nucleotide sequence: TGTGCCAGCAGTAGTCAAGAGACCCAGTACTTC. Protein sequence: CASSSQETQYF.